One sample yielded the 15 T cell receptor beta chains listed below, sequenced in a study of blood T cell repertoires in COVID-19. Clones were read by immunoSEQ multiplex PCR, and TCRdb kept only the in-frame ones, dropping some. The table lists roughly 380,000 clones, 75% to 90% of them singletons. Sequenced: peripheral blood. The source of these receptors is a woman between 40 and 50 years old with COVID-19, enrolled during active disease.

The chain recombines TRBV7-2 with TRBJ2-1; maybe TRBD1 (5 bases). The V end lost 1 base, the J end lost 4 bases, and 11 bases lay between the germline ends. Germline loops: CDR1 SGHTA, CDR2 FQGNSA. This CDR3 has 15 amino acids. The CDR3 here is CASSLVSDSYNEQFF. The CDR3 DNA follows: TGTGCCAGCAGCTTAGTTAGTGACAGTTACAATGAGCAGTTCTTC.

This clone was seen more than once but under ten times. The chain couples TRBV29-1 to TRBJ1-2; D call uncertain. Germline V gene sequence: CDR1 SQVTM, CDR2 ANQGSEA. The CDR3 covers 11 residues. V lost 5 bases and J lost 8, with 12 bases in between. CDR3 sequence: CSVPSSRGYTF. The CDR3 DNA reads TGCAGCGTTCCCTCATCGCGGGGCTACACCTTC.

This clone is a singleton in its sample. CDR3 bases: TGTGCCAGTAGCACCCCGGCGGAGCTCCTTAACTATGGCTACACCTTC. Protein product: CASSTPAELLNYGYTF. The chain combines TRBV19 with TRBJ1-2; D gene ambiguous. This CDR3 has 16 amino acids. V dropped 6 bases and J dropped 1 base, with 18 bases sitting between them. Per the germline V gene, CDR1 is LNHDA and CDR2 is SQIVND (reference sequence).

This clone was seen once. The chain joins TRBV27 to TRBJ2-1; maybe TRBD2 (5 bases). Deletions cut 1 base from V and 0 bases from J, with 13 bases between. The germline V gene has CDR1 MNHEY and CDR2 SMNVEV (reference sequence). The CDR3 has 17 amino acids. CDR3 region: CASSLYLSASSYNEQFF. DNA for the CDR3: TGTGCCAGCAGTTTATATCTTAGCGCGAGCTCCTACAATGAGCAGTTCTTC.

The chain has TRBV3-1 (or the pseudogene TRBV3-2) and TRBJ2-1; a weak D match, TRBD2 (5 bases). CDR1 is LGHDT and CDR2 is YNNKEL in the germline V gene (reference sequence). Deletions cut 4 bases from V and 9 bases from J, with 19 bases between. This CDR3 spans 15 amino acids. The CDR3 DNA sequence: TGTGCCAGCAGCCCCCTAGCTGGCGCGTTGGGTGAGCAGTTCTTC. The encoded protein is CASSPLAGALGEQFF.

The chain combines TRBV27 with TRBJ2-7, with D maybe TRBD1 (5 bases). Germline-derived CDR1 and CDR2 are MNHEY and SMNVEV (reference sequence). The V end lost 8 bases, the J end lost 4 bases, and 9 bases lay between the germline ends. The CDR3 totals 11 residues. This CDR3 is CASSQGYEQYF. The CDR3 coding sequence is TGTGCCAGCTCGCAGGGATACGAGCAGTACTTC.

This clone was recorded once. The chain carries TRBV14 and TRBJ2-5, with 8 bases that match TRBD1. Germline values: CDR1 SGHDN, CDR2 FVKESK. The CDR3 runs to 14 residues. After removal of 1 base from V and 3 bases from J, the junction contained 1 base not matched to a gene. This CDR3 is CASSQGQGKETQYF. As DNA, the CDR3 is TGTGCCAGCAGCCAAGGACAGGGGAAAGAGACCCAGTACTTC. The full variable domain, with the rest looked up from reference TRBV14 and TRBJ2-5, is EAGVTQFPSHSVIEKGQTVTLRCDPISGHDNLYWYRRVMGKEIKFLLHFVKESKQDESGMPNNRFLAERTGGTYSTLKVQPAELEDSGVYFCASSQGQGKETQYFGPGTRLLVL.

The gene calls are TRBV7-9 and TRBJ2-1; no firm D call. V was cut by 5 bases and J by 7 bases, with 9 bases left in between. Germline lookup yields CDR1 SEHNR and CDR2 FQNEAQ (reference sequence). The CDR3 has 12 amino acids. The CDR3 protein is CASSPGRNEQFF. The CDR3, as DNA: TGTGCCAGCAGCCCAGGTCGAAATGAGCAGTTCTTC.

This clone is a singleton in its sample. The CDR3 reads CASSLRQGQYGYTF. The CDR3 DNA reads as TGTGCCAGCAGCCTAAGACAGGGCCAATATGGCTACACCTTC. The chain is built from TRBV3-1 (or the pseudogene TRBV3-2) and TRBJ1-2; 7 bases align to TRBD1. This CDR3 has 14 amino acids. V shed 4 bases and J 5 bases; nucleotides not matched to a gene: 7. Germline V gives CDR1 LGHDT, CDR2 YNNKEL (reference sequence).

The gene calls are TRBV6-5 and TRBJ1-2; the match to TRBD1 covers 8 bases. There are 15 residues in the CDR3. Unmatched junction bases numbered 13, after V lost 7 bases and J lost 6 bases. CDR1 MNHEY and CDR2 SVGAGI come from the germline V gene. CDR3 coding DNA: TGTGCCAGCATTTTACAGGGGGGCTCGCTGCATGGCTACACCTTC. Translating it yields CASILQGGSLHGYTF.

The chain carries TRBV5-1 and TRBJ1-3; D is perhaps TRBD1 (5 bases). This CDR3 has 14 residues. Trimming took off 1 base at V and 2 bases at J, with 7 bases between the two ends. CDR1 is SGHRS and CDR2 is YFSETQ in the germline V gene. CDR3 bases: TGCGCCAGCAGCTTGACAGGTGCTGGAAACACCATATATTTT. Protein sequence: CASSLTGAGNTIYF.

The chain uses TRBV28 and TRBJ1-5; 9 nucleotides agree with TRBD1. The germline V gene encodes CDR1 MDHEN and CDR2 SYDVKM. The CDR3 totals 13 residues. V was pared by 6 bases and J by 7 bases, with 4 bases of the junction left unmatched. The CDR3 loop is CASSDRGGQPQHF. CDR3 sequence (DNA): TGTGCCAGCAGCGACAGGGGGGGACAGCCCCAGCATTTT.

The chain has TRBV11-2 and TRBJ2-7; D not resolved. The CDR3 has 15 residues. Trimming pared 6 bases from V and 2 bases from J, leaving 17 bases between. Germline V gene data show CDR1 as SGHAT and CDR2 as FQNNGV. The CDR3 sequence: CASSSRGGFPYEQYF. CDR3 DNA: TGTGCCAGCAGTTCGCGCGGTGGGTTTCCCTACGAGCAGTACTTC.

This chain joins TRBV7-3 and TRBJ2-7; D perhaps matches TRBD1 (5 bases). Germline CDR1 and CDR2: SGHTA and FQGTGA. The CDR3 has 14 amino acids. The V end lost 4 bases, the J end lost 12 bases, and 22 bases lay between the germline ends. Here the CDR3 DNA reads TGTGCCAGCAGCTCTCTCCCTGAAATAGGGGTTCTGTACTTC. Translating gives CASSSLPEIGVLYF.

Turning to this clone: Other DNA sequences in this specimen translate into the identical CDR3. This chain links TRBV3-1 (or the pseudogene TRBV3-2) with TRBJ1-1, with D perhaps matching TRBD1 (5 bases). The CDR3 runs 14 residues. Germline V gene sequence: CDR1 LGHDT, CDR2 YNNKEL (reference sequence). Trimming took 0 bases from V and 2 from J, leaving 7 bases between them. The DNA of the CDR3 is TGTGCCAGCAGCCAAGATAGGGGAAACACTGAAGCTTTCTTT. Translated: CASSQDRGNTEAFF.